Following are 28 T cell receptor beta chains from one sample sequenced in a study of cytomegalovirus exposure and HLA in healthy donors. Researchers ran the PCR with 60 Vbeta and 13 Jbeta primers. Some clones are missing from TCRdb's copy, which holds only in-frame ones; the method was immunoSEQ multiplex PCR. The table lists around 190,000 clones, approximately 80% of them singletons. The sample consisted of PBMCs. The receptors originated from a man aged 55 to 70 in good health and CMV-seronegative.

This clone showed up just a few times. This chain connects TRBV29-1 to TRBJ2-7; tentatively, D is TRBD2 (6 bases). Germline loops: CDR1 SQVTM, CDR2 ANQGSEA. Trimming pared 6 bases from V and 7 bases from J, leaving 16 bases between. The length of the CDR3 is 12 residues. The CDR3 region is CSVRDSLWEQYF. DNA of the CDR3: TGCAGCGTACGGGACTCATTATGGGAGCAGTACTTC.

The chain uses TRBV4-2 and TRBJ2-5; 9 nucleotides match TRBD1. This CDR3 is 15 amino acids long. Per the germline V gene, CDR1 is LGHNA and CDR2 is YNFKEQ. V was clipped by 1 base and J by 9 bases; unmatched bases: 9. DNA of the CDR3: TGTGCCAGCAGCCAAGGCGCACAGGGGGCTGTGCCCCAGTACTTC. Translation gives CASSQGAQGAVPQYF.

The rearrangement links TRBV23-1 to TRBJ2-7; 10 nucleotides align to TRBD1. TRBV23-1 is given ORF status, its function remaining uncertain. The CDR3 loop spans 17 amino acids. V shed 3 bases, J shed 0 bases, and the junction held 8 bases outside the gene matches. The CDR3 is CASSQSMGTGVSYEQYF. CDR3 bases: TGCGCCAGCAGTCAGTCAATGGGGACAGGGGTCTCCTACGAGCAGTACTTC.

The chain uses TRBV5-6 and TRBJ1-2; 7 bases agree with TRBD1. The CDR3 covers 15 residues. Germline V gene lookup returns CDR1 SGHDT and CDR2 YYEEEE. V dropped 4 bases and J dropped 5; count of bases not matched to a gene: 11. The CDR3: CASSEAGTANYGYTF. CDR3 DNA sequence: TGTGCCAGCAGCGAGGCCGGGACAGCAAATTATGGCTACACCTTC.

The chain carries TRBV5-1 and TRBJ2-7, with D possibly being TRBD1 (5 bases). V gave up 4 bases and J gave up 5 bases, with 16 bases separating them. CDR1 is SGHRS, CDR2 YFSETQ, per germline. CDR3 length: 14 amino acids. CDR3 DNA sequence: TGCGCCAGCAGCCCAGCCGGGCAGGGCCACGAGCAGTACTTC. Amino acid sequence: CASSPAGQGHEQYF. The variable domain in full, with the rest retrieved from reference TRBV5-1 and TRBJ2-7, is KAGVTQTPRYLIKTRGQQVTLSCSPISGHRSVSWYQQTPGQGLQFLFEYFSETQRNKGNFPGRFSGRQFSNSRSEMNVSTLELGDSALYLCASSPAGQGHEQYFGPGTRLTVT.

The CDR3 reads CASSLSASGGPQETQYF. CDR3 DNA: TGTGCCAGCAGCTTATCTGCTAGCGGGGGGCCCCAAGAGACCCAGTACTTC. The rearrangement joins TRBV13 to TRBJ2-5; 11 bases are shared with TRBD2. The CDR3 is made up of 17 amino acids. J lost 1 base, V lost 2 bases, and 6 bases had no gene match. The germline V gene encodes CDR1 PRHDT and CDR2 FYEKMQ (reference sequence). The full variable domain, with the rest looked up from reference TRBV13 and TRBJ2-5, is AAGVIQSPRHLIKEKRETATLKCYPIPRHDTVYWYQQGPGQDPQFLISFYEKMQSDKGSIPDRFSAQQFSDYHSELNMSSLELGDSALYFCASSLSASGGPQETQYFGPGTRLLVL.

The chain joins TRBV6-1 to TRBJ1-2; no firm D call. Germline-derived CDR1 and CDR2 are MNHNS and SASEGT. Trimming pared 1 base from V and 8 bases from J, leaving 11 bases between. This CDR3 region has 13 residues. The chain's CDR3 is CASSEEGRRGYTF. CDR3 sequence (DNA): TGTGCCAGCAGTGAAGAGGGTCGGAGGGGCTACACCTTC.

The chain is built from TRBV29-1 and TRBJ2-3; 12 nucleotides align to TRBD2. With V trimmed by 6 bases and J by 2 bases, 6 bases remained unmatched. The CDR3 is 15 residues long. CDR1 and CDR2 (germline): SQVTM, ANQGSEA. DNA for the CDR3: TGCAGCGTCGTGGGACTAGCGGGCATCACAGATACGCAGTATTTT. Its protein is CSVVGLAGITDTQYF.

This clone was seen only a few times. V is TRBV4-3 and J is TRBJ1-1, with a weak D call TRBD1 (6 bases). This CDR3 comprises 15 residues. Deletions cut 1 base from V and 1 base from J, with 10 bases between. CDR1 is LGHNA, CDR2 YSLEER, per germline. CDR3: CASSQAQGPNTEAFF. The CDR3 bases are TGCGCCAGCAGCCAAGCACAGGGCCCGAACACTGAAGCTTTCTTT.

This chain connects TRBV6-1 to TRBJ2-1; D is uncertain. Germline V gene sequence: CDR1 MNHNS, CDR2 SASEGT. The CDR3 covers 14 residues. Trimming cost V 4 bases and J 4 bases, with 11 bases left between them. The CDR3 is CASSVAAMYNEQFF. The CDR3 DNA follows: TGTGCCAGCAGTGTCGCGGCCATGTACAATGAGCAGTTCTTC.

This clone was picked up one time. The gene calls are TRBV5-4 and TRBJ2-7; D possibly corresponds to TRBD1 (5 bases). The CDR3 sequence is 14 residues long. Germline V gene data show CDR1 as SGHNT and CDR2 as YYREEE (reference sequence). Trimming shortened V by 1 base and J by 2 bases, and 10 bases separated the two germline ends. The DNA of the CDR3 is TGTGCCAGCAGCTTGACAGGTCCCCCCTACGAGCAGTACTTC. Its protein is CASSLTGPPYEQYF.

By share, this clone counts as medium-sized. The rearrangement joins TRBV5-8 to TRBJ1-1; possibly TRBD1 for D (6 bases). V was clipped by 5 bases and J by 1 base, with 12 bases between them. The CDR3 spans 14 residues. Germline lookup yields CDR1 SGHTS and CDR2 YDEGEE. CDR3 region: CASRTRGRNTEAFF. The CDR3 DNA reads TGTGCCAGCAGGACAAGGGGGAGGAACACTGAAGCTTTCTTT.

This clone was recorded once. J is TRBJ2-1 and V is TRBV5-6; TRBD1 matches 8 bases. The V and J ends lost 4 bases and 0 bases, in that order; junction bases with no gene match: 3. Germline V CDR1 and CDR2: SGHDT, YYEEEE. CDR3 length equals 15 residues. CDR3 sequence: CASSLTGASYNEQFF. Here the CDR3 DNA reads TGTGCCAGCAGCCTGACAGGGGCCTCCTACAATGAGCAGTTCTTC. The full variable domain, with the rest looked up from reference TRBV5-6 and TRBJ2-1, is DAGVTQSPTHLIKTRGQQVTLRCSPKSGHDTVSWYQQALGQGPQFIFQYYEEEERQRGNFPDRFSGHQFPNYSSELNVNALLLGDSALYLCASSLTGASYNEQFFGPGTRLTVL.

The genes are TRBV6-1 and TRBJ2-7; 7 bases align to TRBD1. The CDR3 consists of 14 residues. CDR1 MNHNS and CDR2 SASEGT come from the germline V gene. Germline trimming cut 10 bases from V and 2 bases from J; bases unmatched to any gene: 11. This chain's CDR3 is CATQMTGLPYEQYF. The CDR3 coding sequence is TGTGCCACACAAATGACAGGGCTGCCCTACGAGCAGTACTTC.

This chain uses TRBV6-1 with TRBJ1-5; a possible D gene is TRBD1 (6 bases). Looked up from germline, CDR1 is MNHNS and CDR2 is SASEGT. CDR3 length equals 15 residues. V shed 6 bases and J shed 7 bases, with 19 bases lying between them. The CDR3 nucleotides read TGTGCCAGCAGCGCCACGGATGGGGGCAGGCAGCCCCAGCATTTT. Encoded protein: CASSATDGGRQPQHF.

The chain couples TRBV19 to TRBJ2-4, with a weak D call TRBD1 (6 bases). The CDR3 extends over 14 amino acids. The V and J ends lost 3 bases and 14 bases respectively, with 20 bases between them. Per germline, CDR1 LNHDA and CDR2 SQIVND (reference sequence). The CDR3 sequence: CASSMNKDRSYEYF. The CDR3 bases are TGTGCCAGTAGTATGAATAAGGACAGAAGTTATGAGTACTTC.

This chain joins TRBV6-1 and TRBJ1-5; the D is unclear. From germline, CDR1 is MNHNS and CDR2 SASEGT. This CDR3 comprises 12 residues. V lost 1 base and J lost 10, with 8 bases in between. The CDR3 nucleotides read TGTGCCAGCAGTGAAGTTAGAGGACCCCAGCATTTT. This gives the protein CASSEVRGPQHF.

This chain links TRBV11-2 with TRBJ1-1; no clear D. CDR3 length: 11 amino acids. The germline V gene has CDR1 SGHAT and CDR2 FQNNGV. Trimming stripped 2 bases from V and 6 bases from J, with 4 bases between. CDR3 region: CASSLRAEAFF. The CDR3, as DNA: TGTGCCAGCAGCTTACGAGCTGAAGCTTTCTTT.

The CDR3 coding sequence is TGTGCCAGCAGCGTAAGGCCCGGGGGGGATCAGCCCCAGCATTTT. It codes for CASSVRPGGDQPQHF. The rearrangement joins TRBV9 to TRBJ1-5, with a weak D call TRBD1 (5 bases). Germline CDR1 and CDR2: SGDLS and YYNGEE. V was shortened by 1 base and J by 5 bases, with 13 bases between the two germline ends. CDR3 length equals 15 residues.

This CDR3 is CASRFTSDHTQYF. The CDR3 DNA is TGCGCCAGCAGATTCACTAGCGATCATACGCAGTATTTT. This chain connects TRBV5-1 to TRBJ2-3; 7 bases match TRBD2. The germline V gene encodes CDR1 SGHRS and CDR2 YFSETQ. V lost 5 bases, J lost 7 bases, and 7 bases stayed unmatched. This CDR3 has 13 residues.

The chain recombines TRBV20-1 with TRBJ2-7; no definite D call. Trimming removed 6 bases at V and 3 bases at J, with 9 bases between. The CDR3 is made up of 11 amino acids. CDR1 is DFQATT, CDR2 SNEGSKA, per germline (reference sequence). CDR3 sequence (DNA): TGCAGTGCCCCTGGGCTCTACGAGCAGTACTTC. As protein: CSAPGLYEQYF.

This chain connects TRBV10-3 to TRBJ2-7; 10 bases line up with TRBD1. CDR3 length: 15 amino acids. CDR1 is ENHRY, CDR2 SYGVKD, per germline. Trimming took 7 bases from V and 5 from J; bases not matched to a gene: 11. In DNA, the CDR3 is TGTGCCATCACCCGAGAGGGGGACAGGGGAGACGAGCAGTACTTC. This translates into CAITREGDRGDEQYF.

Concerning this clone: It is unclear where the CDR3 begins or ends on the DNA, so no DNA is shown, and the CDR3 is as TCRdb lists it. CDR3: CASSLFGGGNQPQNF. The genes are TRBV6-5 and TRBJ1-5. Germline CDR1 and CDR2: MNHEY and SVGAGI. Termini included, the CDR3 measures 15 amino acids.

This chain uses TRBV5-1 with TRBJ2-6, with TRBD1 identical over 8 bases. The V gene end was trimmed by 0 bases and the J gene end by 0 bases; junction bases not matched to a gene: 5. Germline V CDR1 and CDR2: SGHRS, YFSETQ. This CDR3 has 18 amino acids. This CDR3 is CASSLVSGGGSGANVLTF. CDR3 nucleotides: TGCGCCAGCAGCTTGGTTTCAGGGGGCGGCTCTGGGGCCAACGTCCTGACTTTC.

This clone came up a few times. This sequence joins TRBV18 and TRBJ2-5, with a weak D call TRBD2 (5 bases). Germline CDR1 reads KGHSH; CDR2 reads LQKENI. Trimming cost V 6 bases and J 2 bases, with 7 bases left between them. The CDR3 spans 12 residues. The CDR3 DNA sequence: TGTGCCAGCTCGGAGGAACAAGAGACCCAGTACTTC. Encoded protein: CASSEEQETQYF. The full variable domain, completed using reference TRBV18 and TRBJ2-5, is NAGVMQNPRHLVRRRGQEARLRCSPMKGHSHVYWYRQLPEEGLKFMVYLQKENIIDESGMPKERFSAEFPKEGPSILRIQQVVRGDSAAYFCASSEEQETQYFGPGTRLLVL.

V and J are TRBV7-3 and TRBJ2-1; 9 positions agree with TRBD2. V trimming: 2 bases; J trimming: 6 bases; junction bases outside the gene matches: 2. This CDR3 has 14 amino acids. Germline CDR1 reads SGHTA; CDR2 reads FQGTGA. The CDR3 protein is CASSLAGGPNEQFF. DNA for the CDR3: TGTGCCAGCAGCTTAGCGGGGGGGCCCAATGAGCAGTTCTTC.

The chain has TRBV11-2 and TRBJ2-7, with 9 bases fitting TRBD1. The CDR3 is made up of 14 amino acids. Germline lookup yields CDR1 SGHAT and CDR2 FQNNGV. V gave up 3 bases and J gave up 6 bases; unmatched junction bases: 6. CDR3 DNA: TGTGCCAGCAGCTTCCGGGACAGGGTTCTCGAGCAGTACTTC. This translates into CASSFRDRVLEQYF.

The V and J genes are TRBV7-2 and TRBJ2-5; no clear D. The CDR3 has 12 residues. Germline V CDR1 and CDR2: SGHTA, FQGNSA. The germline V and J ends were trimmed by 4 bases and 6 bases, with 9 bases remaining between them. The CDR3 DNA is TGTGCCAGCAGCTATAGCACAAAGACCCAGTACTTC. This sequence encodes CASSYSTKTQYF.